This TCR beta chain was captured in a study of blood T cells in healthy people across ages. Every participating donor contributed about 10 milliliters of peripheral blood through a draw. Together with a sample-barcoded 5' primer, a J-beta primer mix was included in a second PCR lasting roughly 6 to 12 cycles. The template-switch adaptor, which had 12 random nucleotides, put a tag on each cDNA molecule. MiXCR, applied by TCRdb to the 5' RACE reads, yields one record per CDR3 protein. The sample has 450,000 to 700,000 distinct CDR3 sequences, 27% seen once. This clonotype turned up a few times. With V trimmed by 4 bases and J by 5 bases, 14 bases remained unmatched. Germline V lookup: CDR1 SGHRS, CDR2 YFSETQ. This CDR3 has 18 residues.

The sequenced material came from blood. J is TRBJ1-6 and V is TRBV5-1; 8 bases align to TRBD1. The sequence was obtained from a woman in her 70s in good health. The CDR3 region is CASSRDRRLYSDNSPLHF. The DNA of the CDR3 is TGCGCCAGCAGCCGGGACAGGAGGTTGTATTCTGATAATTCACCCCTCCACTTT.